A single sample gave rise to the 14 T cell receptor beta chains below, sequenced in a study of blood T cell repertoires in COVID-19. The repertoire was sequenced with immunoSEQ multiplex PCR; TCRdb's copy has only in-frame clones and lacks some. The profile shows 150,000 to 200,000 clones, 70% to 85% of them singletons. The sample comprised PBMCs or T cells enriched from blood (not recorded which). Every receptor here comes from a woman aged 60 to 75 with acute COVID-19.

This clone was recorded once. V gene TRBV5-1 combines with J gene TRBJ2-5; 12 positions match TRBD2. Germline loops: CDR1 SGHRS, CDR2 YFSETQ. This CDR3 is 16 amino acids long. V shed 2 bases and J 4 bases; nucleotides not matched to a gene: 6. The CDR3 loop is CASSLASGGAAETQYF. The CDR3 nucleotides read TGCGCCAGCAGCTTAGCTAGCGGGGGGGCTGCAGAGACCCAGTACTTC.

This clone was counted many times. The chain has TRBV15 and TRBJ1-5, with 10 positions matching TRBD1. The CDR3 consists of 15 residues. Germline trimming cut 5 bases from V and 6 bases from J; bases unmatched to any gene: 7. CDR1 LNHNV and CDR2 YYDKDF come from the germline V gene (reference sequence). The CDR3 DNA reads TGTGCCACCAGCCGACCCGGACAGGGGGGTCAGCCCCAGCATTTT. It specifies CATSRPGQGGQPQHF.

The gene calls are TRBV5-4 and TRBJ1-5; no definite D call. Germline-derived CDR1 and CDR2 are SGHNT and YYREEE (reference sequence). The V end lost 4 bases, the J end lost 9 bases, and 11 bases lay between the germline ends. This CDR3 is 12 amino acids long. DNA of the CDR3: TGTGCCAGCAGCCTGGCCGGTGGGCCCCAGCATTTT. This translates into CASSLAGGPQHF.

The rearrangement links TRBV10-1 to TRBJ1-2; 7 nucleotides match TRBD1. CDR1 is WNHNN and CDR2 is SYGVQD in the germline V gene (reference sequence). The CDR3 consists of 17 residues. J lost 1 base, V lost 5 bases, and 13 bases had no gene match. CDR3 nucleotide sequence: TGCGCCAGCAGTCGTCCGGGACAGAGTGAGAATAACTATGGCTACACCTTC. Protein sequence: CASSRPGQSENNYGYTF.

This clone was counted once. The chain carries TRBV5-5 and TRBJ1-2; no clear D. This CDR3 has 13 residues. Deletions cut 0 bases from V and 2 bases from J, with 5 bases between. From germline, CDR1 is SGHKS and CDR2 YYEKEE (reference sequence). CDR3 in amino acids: CASSLDSNYGYTF. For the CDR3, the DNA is TGTGCCAGCAGCTTGGACAGCAACTATGGCTACACCTTC.

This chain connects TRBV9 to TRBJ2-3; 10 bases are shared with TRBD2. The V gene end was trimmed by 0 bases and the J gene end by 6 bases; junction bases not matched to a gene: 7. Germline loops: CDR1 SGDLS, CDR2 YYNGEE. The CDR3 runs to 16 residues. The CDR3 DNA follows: TGTGCCAGCAGCGTAGGATCCAGCGGGAGGGGGGATACGCAGTATTTT. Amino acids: CASSVGSSGRGDTQYF.

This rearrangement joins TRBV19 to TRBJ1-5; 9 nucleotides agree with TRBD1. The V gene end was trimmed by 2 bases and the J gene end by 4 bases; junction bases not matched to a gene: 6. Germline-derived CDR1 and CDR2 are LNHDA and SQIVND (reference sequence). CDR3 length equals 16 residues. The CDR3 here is CASSITLGQGNQPQHF. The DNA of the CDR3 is TGTGCCAGTAGTATAACATTGGGACAGGGTAATCAGCCCCAGCATTTT.

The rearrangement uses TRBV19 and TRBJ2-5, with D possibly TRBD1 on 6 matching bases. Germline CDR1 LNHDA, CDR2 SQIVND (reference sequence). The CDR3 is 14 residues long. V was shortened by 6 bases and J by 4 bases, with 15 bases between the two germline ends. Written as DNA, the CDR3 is TGTGCCAGTAGGGAAGGGGGAAGGGGAGAGACCCAGTACTTC. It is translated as CASREGGRGETQYF.

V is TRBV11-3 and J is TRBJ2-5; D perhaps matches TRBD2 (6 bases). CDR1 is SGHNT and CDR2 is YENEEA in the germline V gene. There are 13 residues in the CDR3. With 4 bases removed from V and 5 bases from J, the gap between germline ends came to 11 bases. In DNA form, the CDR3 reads TGTGCCAGCAGCTCGGGACTCCGGGAGACCCAGTACTTC. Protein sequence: CASSSGLRETQYF.

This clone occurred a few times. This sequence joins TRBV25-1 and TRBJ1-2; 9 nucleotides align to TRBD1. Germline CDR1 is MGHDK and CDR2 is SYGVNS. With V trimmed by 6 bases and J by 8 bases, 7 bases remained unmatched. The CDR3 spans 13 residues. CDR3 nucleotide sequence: TGTGCCAGCAGCGAACAGGGGGCATGGGGCTACACCTTC. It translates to CASSEQGAWGYTF.

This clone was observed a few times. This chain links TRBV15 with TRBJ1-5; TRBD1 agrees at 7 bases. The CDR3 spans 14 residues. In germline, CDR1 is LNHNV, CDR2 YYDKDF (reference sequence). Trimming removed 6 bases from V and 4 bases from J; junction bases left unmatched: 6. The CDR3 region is CATSRTGFNQPQHF. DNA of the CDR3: TGTGCCACCAGTAGGACAGGTTTTAATCAGCCCCAGCATTTT.

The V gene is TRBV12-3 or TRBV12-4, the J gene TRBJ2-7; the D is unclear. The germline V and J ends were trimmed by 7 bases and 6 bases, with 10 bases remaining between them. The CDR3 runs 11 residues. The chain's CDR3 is CASTSGREQYF. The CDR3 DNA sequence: TGTGCCAGCACTTCCGGTCGCGAGCAGTACTTC.

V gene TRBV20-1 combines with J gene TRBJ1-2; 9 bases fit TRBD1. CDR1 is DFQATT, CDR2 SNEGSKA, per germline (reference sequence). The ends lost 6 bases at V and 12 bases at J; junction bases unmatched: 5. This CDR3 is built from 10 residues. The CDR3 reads CSAGQGLNTF. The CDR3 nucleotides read TGCAGTGCCGGACAGGGGTTGAACACCTTC.

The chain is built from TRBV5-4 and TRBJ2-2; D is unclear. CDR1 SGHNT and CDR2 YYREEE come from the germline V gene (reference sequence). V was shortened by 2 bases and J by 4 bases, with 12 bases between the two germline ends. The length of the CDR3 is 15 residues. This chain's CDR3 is CASSFGRSGTGELFF. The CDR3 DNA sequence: TGTGCCAGCAGCTTCGGCCGGTCGGGCACCGGGGAGCTGTTTTTT.